This note documents a single T cell receptor (beta chain) sequence. What antigen it recognizes has not been identified. The input lacks base qualities; no much larger clone sits a single base away. This sample is drawn from a study of PD-1 blockade in classical Hodgkin lymphoma (TCRdb year 2020). Looking at the study overall: Nivolumab dosing was 3 mg/kg intravenously every 2 weeks, continuing until either disease progression or unacceptable toxicity. The study used CyTOF and TCR beta sequencing to define a peripheral blood immune signature of response to PD-1 blockade in classical Hodgkin lymphoma.

Results the study describes overall, beyond this receptor: Lower diversity was seen in patients whose nivolumab began less than 1 year after ASCT, and these patients were left out of later analyses so that immune reconstitution would not confound the results. By C4D1, a significant rise was seen in CD4+ TCR diversity but not in CD8+ TCR diversity (p=0.0027 vs p=0.16), and the rise was most apparent among complete responders (p=0.02). Only a single clinical trial cohort was studied, and what caused the repertoire differences, possibly disease activity or prior therapy, remained undefined. Baseline diversity similar to that of newly diagnosed patients was observed in trial patients achieving complete response, whereas significantly lower diversity was observed in partial responders and progressors. Newly diagnosed patients were reported to have lower baseline TCR diversity than healthy donors, and relapsed/refractory patients were reported to have lower baseline TCR diversity still.

Genomic DNA was isolated using the Qiagen DNeasy kit from unsorted PBMCs as well as from negatively selected CD4+ and CD8+ fractions. Using primers that anneal to V and J segments, immunoSEQ multiplex PCR amplified the TCR beta CDR3 regions. A synthetic immune receptor repertoire was used to minimize amplification bias, and any residual bias was removed computationally once sequencing was done. In the original analysis: Custom Python scripts were used to quantify repertoire diversity as the Shannon entropy index. The unsorted, CD4+ and CD8+ repertoires were each analyzed separately, with the exception of combined analyses, where CD4+ and CD8+ sequences were merged in silico. Clonal expansion was defined as at least a 2-fold frequency increase after treatment relative to C1D1, with a pseudocount of 0.5 for undetected baseline clones. Clones with 0 or 1 copy at C1D1 were classified as singleton clones, and clones with 2 or more copies were classified as non-singleton clones. Clones expanded in unsorted samples were annotated as CD4+, CD8+ or unknown by matching protein sequences in sorted samples from the same patient. Diversity changes from C1D1 to C4D1 were tested in paired samples using Wilcoxon tests. TCRdb stores this immuneACCESS table with in-frame sequences only. Part of the clones is absent; in the studies checked, under half of the shortfall reflects unresolved V genes, and no reason is known for the rest. V and J calls plus clone size are reproduced from that table; the DNA served to infer D and trimming. The sample table lists 40,000 to 45,000 clones, roughly 69% of them with a count of one. The top ten hold less than 3% of the sample.

The sample's time point label, in plain terms: cycle 4 day 1 (C4D1), after 5 to 7 weeks of nivolumab. Every trial patient had relapsed after autologous stem cell transplantation, and cohorts A, B and C differed in prior brentuximab vedotin exposure. A total of around 59 patients with relapsed/refractory classical Hodgkin lymphoma made up the trial cohort, and each patient's best overall response was complete response, partial response or progressive disease. Trial patients were treated with single-agent nivolumab in the multi-cohort phase II CheckMate 205 trial. An independent review committee assessed best overall response using the 2007 International Working Group response criteria. Trial PBMCs were obtained immediately prior to nivolumab initiation (C1D1) and on therapy at cycle 2 day 1 and cycle 4 day 1. Peripheral blood was collected in 8 mL Vacutainer Cell Preparation Tubes, from which PBMCs were isolated by centrifugation and then cryopreserved.

This TCR derives from a human donor with classical Hodgkin lymphoma. Source: peripheral blood mononuclear cells (PBMCs), taken before the fourth cycle of nivolumab.

This receptor has the CDR3 CASSLDNRGVIYGYTF. The bases read TGTGCCAGCAGCTTAGATAACAGGGGAGTAATCTATGGCTACACCTTC. Here the chain combines TRBV7-2 and TRBJ1-2, with TRBD1 identical over 7 junction bases. V loses 1 base at its end and J loses 4 bases; junction bases beyond the gene matches: 9. From a lookup of the germline V gene, CDR1 and CDR2 are SGHTA and FQGNSA. From the cysteine through the phenylalanine, the CDR3 covers 16 amino acids. The CDR3 DNA has 48 bases and is translated from base 1.